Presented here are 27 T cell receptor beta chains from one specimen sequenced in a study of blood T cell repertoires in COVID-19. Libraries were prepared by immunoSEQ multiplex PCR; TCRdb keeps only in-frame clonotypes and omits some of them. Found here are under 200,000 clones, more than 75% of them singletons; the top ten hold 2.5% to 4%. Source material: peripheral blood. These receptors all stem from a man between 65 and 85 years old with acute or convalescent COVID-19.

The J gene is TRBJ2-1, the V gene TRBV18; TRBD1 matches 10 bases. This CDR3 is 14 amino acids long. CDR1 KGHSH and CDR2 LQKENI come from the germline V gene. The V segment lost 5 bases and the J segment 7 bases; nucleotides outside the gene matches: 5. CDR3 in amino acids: CASSFGQGGNEQFF. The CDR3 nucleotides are TGTGCCAGCTCATTTGGACAGGGGGGGAATGAGCAGTTCTTC.

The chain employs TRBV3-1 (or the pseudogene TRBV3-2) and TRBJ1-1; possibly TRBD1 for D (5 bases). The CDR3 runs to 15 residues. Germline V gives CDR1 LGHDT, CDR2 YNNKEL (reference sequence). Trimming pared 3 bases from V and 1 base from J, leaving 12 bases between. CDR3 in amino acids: CASSQDTLGNTEAFF. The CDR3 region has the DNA TGTGCCAGCAGCCAGGACACACTCGGGAACACTGAAGCTTTCTTT.

CDR3: CASGGRGGEELFF. DNA for the CDR3: TGTGCTAGTGGTGGAAGGGGGGGCGAGGAGCTGTTTTTT. The rearrangement uses TRBV12-5 and TRBJ2-2; tentatively, D is TRBD2 (7 bases). This CDR3 is 13 amino acids long. The germline V and J ends were trimmed by 5 bases and 10 bases, with 14 bases remaining between them. From germline, CDR1 is LGHNT and CDR2 FRNRAP. Supplemented by reference TRBV12-5 and TRBJ2-2, the full variable domain reads DARVTQTPRHKVTEMGQEVTMRCQPILGHNTVFWYRQTMMQGLELLAYFRNRAPLDDSGMPKDRFSAEMPDATLATLKIQPSEPRDSAVYFCASGGRGGEELFFGEGSRLTVL.

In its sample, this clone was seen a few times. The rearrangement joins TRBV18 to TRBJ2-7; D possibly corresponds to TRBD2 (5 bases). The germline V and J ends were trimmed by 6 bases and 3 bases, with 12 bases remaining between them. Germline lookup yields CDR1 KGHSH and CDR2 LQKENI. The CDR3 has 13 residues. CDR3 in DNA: TGTGCCAGCTCTGGGAGCGCGGACTACGAGCAGTACTTC. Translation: CASSGSADYEQYF.

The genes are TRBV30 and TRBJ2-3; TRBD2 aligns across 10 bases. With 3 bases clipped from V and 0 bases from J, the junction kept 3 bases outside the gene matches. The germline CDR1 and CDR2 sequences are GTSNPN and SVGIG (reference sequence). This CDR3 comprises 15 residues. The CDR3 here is CAWSLLAGSTDTQYF. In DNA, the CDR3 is TGTGCCTGGAGCCTACTAGCGGGAAGCACAGATACGCAGTATTTT. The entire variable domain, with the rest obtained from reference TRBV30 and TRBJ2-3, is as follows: SQTIHQWPATLVQPVGSPLSLECTVEGTSNPNLYWYRQAAGRGLQLLFYSVGIGQISSEVPQNLSASRPQDRQFILSSKKLLLSDSGFYLCAWSLLAGSTDTQYFGPGTRLTVL.

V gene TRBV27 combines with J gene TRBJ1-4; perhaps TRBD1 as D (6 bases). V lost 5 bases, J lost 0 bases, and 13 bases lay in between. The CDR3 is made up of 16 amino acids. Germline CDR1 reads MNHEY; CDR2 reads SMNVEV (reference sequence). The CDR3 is CASSPQGSATNEKLFF. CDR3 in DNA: TGTGCCAGCAGTCCACAGGGTTCCGCAACTAATGAAAAACTGTTTTTT.

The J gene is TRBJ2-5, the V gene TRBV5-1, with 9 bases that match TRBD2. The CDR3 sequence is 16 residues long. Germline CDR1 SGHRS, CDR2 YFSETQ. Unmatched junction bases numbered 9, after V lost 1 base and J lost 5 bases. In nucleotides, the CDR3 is TGCGCCAGCAGCTTGCCTAGCGGGATATCTGGGGAGACCCAGTACTTC. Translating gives CASSLPSGISGETQYF. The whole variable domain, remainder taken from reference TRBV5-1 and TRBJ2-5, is KAGVTQTPRYLIKTRGQQVTLSCSPISGHRSVSWYQQTPGQGLQFLFEYFSETQRNKGNFPGRFSGRQFSNSRSEMNVSTLELGDSALYLCASSLPSGISGETQYFGPGTRLLVL.

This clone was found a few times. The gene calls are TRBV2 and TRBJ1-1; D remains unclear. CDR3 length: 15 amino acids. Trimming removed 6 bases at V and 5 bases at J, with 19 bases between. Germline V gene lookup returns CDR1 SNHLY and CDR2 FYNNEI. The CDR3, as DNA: TGTGCCAGCAGGGAAACTAATTGGGTACGGACTGAAGCTTTCTTT. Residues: CASRETNWVRTEAFF.

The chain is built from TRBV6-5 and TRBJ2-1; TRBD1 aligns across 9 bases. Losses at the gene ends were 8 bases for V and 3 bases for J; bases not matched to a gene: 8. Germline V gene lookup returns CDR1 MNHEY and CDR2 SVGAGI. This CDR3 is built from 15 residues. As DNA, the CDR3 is TGTGCCAGCGGGTTCCGGGACAGGGTCTACAATGAGCAGTTCTTC. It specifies CASGFRDRVYNEQFF.

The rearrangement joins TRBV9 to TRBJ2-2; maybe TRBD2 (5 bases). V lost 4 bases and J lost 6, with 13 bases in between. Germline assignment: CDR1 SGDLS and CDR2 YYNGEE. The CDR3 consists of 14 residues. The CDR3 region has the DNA TGTGCCAGCAGCATAATGGCAGCGGCCGGGGAGCTGTTTTTT. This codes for CASSIMAAAGELFF.

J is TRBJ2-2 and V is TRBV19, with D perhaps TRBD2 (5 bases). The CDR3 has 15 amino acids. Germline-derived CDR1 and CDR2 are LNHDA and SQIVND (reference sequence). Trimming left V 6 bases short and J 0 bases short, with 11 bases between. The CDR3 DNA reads TGTGCCAGTAGAGCCGGGAACACGAACACCGGGGAGCTGTTTTTT. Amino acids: CASRAGNTNTGELFF.

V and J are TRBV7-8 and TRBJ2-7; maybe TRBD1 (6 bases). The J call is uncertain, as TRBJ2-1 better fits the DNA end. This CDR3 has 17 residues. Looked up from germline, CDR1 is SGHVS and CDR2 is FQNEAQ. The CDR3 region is CASSLKDRSRAYNEQFF. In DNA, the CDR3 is TGTGCCAGCAGCTTAAAGGACAGATCCCGGGCTTACAATGAGCAGTTCTTC.

The CDR3 DNA is TGCGCCAGCAGCTTTTATCCCGGGGGTGAGCAGTTCTTC. Translation gives CASSFYPGGEQFF. The rearrangement links TRBV5-1 to TRBJ2-1; the D gene is possibly TRBD2 (6 bases). This CDR3 is 13 amino acids long. CDR1 SGHRS and CDR2 YFSETQ come from the germline V gene. V lost 2 bases and J 9 bases, leaving 12 bases between the germline ends.

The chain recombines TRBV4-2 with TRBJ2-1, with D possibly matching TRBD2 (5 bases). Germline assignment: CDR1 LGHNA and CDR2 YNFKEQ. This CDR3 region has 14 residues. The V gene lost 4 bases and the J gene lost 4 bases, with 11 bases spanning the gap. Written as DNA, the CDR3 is TGTGCCAGCAGCCCCGGACTGGGATACAATGAGCAGTTCTTC. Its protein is CASSPGLGYNEQFF.

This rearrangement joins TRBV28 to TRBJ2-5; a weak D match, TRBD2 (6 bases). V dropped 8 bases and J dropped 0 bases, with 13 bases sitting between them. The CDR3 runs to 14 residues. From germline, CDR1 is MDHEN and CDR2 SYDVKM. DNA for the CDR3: TGTGCCAGCGGTCGGTCGGGAGACCAAGAGACCCAGTACTTC. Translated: CASGRSGDQETQYF.

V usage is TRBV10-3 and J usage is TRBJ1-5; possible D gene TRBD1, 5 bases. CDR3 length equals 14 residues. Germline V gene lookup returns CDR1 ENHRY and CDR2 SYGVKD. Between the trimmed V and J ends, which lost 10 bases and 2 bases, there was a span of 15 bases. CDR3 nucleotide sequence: TGTGCCACGGGGCGGGGCGGTGGCAATCAGCCCCAGCATTTT. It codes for CATGRGGGNQPQHF.

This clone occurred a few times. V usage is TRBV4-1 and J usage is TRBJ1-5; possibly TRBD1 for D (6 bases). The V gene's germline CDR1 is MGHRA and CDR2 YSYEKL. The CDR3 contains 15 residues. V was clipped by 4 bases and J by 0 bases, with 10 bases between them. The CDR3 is CASSLTGNSNQPQHF. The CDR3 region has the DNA TGCGCCAGCAGCCTTACAGGGAATAGCAATCAGCCCCAGCATTTT.

CDR3 region: CASSQGQGDYNEQFF. As DNA, the CDR3 is TGTGCCAGCAGCCAAGGACAGGGCGACTACAATGAGCAGTTCTTC. The J gene is TRBJ2-1, the V gene TRBV5-8; 8 nucleotides match TRBD1. Germline lookup yields CDR1 SGHTS and CDR2 YDEGEE. There are 15 residues in the CDR3. V gave up 4 bases and J gave up 3 bases; unmatched junction bases: 6.

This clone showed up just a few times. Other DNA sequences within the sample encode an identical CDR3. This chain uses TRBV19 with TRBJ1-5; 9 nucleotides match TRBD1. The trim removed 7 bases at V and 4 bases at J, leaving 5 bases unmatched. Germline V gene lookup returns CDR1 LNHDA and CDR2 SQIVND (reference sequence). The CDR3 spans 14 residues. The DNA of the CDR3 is TGTGCCAGTACCACAGGACAGGGGAATCAGCCCCAGCATTTT. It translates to CASTTGQGNQPQHF.

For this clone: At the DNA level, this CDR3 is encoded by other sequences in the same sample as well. The CDR3 protein is CASSLGGTGELFF. For the CDR3, the DNA is TGTGCCAGCAGCTTGGGGGGCACCGGGGAGCTGTTTTTT. The genes are TRBV7-3 and TRBJ2-2; TRBD2 is a possible D gene (6 bases). The CDR3 length is 13 residues. V was clipped by 3 bases and J by 4 bases, with 6 bases between them. Germline V CDR1 and CDR2: SGHTA, FQGTGA. Combining the CDR3 with reference TRBV7-3 and TRBJ2-2 gives the whole variable domain GAGVSQTPSNKVTEKGKYVELRCDPISGHTALYWYRQSLGQGPEFLIYFQGTGAADDSGLPNDRFFAVRPEGSVSTLKIQRTERGDSAVYLCASSLGGTGELFFGEGSRLTVL.

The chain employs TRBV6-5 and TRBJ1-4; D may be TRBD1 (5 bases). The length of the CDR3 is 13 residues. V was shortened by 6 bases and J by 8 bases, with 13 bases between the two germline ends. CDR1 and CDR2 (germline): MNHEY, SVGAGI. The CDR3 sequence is CASREGKGEKLFF. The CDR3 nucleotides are TGTGCCAGCAGGGAGGGGAAGGGCGAAAAACTGTTTTTT.

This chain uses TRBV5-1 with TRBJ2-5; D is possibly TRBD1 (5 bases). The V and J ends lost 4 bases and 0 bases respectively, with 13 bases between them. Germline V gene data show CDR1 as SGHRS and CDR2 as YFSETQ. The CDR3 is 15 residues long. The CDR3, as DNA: TGCGCCAGCAGCCCGACAGTGGGGTACCAAGAGACCCAGTACTTC. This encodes CASSPTVGYQETQYF.

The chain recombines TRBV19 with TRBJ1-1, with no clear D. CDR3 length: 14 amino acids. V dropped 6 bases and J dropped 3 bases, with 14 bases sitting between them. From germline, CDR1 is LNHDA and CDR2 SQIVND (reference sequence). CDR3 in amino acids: CASSSLRDYTEAFF. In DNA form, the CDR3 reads TGTGCCAGTAGCTCCCTCCGTGACTACACTGAAGCTTTCTTT.

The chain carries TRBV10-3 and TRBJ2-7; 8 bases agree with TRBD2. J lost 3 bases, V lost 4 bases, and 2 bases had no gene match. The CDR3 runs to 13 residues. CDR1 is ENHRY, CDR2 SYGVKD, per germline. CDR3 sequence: CAISAGTSYEQYF. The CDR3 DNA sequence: TGTGCCATCAGTGCCGGGACTAGCTACGAGCAGTACTTC.

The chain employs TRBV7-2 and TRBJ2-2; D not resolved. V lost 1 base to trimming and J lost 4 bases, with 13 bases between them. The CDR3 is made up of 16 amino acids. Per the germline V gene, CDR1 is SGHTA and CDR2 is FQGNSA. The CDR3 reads CASSLDPLSSTGELFF. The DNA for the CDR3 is TGTGCCAGCAGCTTAGACCCCCTTTCCAGCACCGGGGAGCTGTTTTTT.

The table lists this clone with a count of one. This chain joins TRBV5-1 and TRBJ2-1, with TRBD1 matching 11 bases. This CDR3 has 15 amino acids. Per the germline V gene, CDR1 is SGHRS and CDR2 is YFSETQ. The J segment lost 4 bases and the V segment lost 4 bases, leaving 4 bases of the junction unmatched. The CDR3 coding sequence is TGCGCCAGCAGCCTGGGGACAGGGGGATACAATGAGCAGTTCTTC. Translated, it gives CASSLGTGGYNEQFF.

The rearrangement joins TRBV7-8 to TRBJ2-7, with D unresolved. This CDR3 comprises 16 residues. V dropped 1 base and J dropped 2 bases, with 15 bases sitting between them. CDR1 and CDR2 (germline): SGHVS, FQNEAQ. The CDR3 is CASSLVVASEAYEQYF. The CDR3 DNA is TGTGCCAGCAGCTTAGTGGTGGCATCTGAAGCCTACGAGCAGTACTTC.